These 7 T cell receptor beta chains were all obtained from the same sample, sequenced in a study of T cell repertoires in cytomegalovirus infection (dated by TCRdb to the late 2010s). Antigen specificity for these receptors is unknown. Sequenced on an Illumina HiSeq 1500. Clones were called with MiXCR by TCRdb after fastp trimmed the public reads at Q25, and only in-frame beta chains were retained. Rows are unified per CDR3 protein, each entry keeping the most common DNA and genes. The sample table records around 100,000 distinct CDR3 sequences; about 9.4% of these occur just once. The ten largest make up 31% of the sample. The sequenced sample was PBMCs, sequenced either directly or after in vitro stimulation (not recorded which). The source is a human donor in good health (CMV status not recorded). Some clones in this sample may be carry-over from other donors' samples.

This clonotype occurred many times. V usage is TRBV27 and J usage is TRBJ1-6; no definite D call. V was cut by 4 bases and J by 0 bases, with 10 bases left in between. CDR1 and CDR2 (germline): MNHEY, SMNVEV (reference sequence). The CDR3 covers 16 residues. The CDR3 region is CASSWGTRSYNSPLHF. The CDR3 nucleotides read TGTGCCAGCAGTTGGGGTACTCGCTCCTATAATTCACCCCTCCACTTT.

This clonotype was counted a few times. The DNA of the CDR3 is TGTGCCAGTAGTAGGGGAGGGACCGATACTCAAGAGACCCAGTACTTC. Protein product: CASSRGGTDTQETQYF. V gene TRBV19 combines with J gene TRBJ2-5, with 7 bases lining up with TRBD2. The V segment lost 4 bases and the J segment 2 bases; nucleotides outside the gene matches: 10. The CDR3 loop spans 16 amino acids. CDR1 and CDR2 from the germline V gene are LNHDA and SQIVND (reference sequence).

At least ten counts were recorded for this clonotype. The chain is built from TRBV5-5 and TRBJ2-3; TRBD1 might be the D (5 bases). The CDR3 runs 14 residues. V lost 1 base and J lost 2, with 8 bases in between. The germline V gene has CDR1 SGHKS and CDR2 YYEKEE (reference sequence). CDR3 sequence reads: CASSLWGPTDTQYF. In nucleotides, the CDR3 is TGTGCCAGCAGCTTGTGGGGCCCCACAGATACGCAGTATTTT.

The rearrangement uses TRBV20-1 and TRBJ1-2; D not resolved. Germline assignment: CDR1 DFQATT and CDR2 SNEGSKA (reference sequence). The CDR3 extends over 13 amino acids. V gave up 6 bases and J gave up 4 bases, with 15 bases separating them. The CDR3 reads CSAYLQDGYGYTF. In nucleotides, the CDR3 is TGCAGTGCGTACCTCCAGGACGGCTATGGCTACACCTTC.

This clonotype was seen at least ten times. The chain has TRBV12-3 or TRBV12-4 and TRBJ2-1; 8 bases align to TRBD2. Trimming at V came to 5 bases and at J to 1 base, leaving 13 bases not matched to a gene. This CDR3 contains 18 residues. CDR3 nucleotides: TGTGCCAGCAGTCCTGCGGGCGGGAGGCGGGGGTCCTACAATGAGCAGTTCTTC. Its translation: CASSPAGGRRGSYNEQFF.

The chain carries TRBV6-2 or TRBV6-3 and TRBJ2-3, with 14 nucleotides matching TRBD2. The CDR3 sequence is 15 residues long. V shed 5 bases, J shed 9 bases, and the junction held 7 bases outside the gene matches. CDR1 is MNHEY and CDR2 is SVGEGT in the germline V gene. The DNA for the CDR3 is TGTGCCAGCAGTCTCCGGACTAGCGGGAGGTACACGCAGTATTTT. Amino acid sequence: CASSLRTSGRYTQYF.

There are a few counts of this clonotype. The chain has TRBV6-1 and TRBJ2-2; 7 nucleotides agree with TRBD1. Germline CDR1 is MNHNS and CDR2 is SASEGT. J gave up 0 bases and V 7 bases, and 2 bases lay outside the gene matches. The CDR3 is 14 residues long. The DNA of the CDR3 is TGTGCCAGCACTGGACAGGCGAACACCGGGGAGCTGTTTTTT. Protein product: CASTGQANTGELFF.